This paragraph reports one T cell receptor (beta chain). The CDR3 length is 15 residues. Germline V gene lookup returns CDR1 GTSNPN and CDR2 SVGIG (reference sequence). Libraries were prepared by immunoSEQ multiplex PCR; TCRdb keeps only in-frame clonotypes and omits some of them. The repertoire holds 190,000 or so clones, with over 80% as singletons. The data originate from a study of shared clonotypes between healthy human individuals. The sample was naive CD4+ T cells sorted from blood. Subset reported: CD45RA+ positively selected. This TCR was sampled from a woman aged 25 to 39 in good health. The chain links TRBV30 to TRBJ2-5, with 8 positions matching TRBD2. The J call may be faulty, since TRBJ2-7 better matches the DNA end. CDR3 nucleotide sequence: TGTGCCTGGCAAGTGGGATTAGCGGGGACCTACGAGCAGTACTTC. Amino acids: CAWQVGLAGTYEQYF.